The entry below describes one T cell receptor (beta chain). Its antigen is not known. PCR amplification relied on 60 Vbeta primers (plus 13 Jbeta primers). Sequencing used immunoSEQ multiplex PCR; TCRdb keeps in-frame clones, though not all of them. The table records 97,000 or so clones, around 67% of them present only once. The data were taken from a study of cytomegalovirus exposure and HLA in healthy donors. The CDR3 spans 12 residues. Germline values: CDR1 MDHEN, CDR2 SYDVKM. General study findings and limits: Researchers catalogued some 160 TCR beta chains as cytomegalovirus-associated. Among the CMV-associated chains, three were confirmed in vitro as specific for CMV antigens.

This cohort consisted of healthy bone marrow donors. Material for sequencing was PBMCs. The chain is built from TRBV28 and TRBJ2-3, with D uncertain. The receptor was derived from a man aged 50 to 59 in good health and CMV-seronegative. The CDR3 here is CASSGDADTQYF. The CDR3 region has the DNA TGTGCTTCTTCCGGAGACGCAGATACGCAGTATTTT.